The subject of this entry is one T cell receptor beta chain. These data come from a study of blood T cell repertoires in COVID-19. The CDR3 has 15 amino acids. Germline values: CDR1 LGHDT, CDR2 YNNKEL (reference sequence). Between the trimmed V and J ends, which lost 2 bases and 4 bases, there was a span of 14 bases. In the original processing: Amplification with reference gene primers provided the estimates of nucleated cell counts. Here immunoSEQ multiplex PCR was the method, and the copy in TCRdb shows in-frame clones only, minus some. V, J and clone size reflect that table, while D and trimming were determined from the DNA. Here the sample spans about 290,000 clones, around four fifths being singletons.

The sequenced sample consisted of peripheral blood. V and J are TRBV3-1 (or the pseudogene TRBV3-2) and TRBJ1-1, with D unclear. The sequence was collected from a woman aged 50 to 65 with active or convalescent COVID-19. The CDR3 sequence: CASSQPPGVGTEAFF. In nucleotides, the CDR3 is TGTGCCAGCAGCCAACCTCCGGGAGTGGGCACTGAAGCTTTCTTT.